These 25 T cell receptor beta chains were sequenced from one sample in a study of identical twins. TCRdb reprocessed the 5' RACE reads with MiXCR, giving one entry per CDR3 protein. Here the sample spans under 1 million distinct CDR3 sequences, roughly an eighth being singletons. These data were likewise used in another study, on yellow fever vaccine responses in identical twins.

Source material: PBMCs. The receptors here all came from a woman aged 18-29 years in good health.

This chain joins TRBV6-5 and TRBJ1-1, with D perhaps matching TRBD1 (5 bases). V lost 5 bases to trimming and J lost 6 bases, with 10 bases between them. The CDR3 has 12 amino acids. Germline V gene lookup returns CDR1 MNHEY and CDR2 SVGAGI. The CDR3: CASSTGKPEAFF. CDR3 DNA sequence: TGTGCCAGCAGTACAGGAAAGCCTGAAGCTTTCTTT.

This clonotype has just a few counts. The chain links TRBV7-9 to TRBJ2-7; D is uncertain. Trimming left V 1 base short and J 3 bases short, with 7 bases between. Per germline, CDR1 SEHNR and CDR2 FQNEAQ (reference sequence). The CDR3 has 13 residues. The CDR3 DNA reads TGTGCCAGCAGCTTAGTAGGTTACTACGAGCAGTACTTC. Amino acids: CASSLVGYYEQYF.

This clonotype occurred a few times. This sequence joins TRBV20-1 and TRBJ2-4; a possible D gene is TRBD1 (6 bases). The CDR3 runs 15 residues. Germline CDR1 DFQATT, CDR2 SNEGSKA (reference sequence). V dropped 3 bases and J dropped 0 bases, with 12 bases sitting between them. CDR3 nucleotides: TGCAGTGCTAGTTTTCCAGGGGTAGCCAAAAACATTCAGTACTTC. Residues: CSASFPGVAKNIQYF.

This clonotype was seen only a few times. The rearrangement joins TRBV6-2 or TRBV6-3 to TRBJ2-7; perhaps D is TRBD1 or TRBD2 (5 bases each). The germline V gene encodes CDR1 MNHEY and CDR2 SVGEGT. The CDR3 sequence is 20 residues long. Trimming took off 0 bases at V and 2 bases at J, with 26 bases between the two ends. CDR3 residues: CASSYSRGEKARLRTYEQYV. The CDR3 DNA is TGTGCCAGCAGTTACTCGAGGGGAGAAAAAGCCCGACTGAGAACCTACGAGCAGTACGTC.

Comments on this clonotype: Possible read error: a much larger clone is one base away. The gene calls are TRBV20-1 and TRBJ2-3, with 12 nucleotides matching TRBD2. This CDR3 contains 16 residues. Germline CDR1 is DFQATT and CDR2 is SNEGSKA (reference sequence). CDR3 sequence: CCARSASGGVKDTQYF. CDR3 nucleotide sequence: TGCTGTGCTAGATCGGCTAGCGGGGGGGTGAAAGATACGCAGTATTTT.

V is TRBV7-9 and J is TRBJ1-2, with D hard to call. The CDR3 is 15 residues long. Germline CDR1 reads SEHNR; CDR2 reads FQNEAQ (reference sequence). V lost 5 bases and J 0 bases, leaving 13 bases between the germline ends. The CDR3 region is CASSRDLGANYGYTF. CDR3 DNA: TGTGCCAGCAGCCGCGATTTGGGAGCTAACTATGGCTACACCTTC.

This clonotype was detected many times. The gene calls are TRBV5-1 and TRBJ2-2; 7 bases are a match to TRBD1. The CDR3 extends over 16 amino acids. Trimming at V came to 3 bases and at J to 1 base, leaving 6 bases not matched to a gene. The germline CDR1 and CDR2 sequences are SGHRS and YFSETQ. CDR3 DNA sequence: TGCGCCAGCAGCTATGACAGGGAAATGAACACCGGGGAGCTGTTTTTT. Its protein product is CASSYDREMNTGELFF.

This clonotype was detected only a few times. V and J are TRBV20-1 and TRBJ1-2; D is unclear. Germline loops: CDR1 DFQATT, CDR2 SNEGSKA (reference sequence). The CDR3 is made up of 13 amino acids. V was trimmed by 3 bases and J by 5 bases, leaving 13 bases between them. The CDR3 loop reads CSARSGFGYGYTF. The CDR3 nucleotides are TGCAGTGCTAGGTCCGGGTTCGGTTATGGCTACACCTTC.

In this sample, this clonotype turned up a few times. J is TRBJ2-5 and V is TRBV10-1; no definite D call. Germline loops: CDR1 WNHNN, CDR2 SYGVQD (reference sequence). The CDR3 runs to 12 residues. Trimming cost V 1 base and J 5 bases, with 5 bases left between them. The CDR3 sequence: CASSEFDETQYF. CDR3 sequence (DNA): TGCGCCAGCAGTGAGTTCGATGAGACCCAGTACTTC.

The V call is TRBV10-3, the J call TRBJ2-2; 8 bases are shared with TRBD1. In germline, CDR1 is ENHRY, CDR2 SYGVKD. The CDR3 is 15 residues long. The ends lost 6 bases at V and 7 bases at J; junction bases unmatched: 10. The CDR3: CAIRDREISGGELFF. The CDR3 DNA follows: TGTGCCATCAGGGACAGGGAAATTTCGGGCGGGGAGCTGTTTTTT.

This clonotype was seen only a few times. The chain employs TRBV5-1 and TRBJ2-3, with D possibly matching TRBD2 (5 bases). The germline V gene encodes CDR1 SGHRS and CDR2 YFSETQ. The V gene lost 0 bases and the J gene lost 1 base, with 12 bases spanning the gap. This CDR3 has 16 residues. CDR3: CASSLGGVVGTDTQYF. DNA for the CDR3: TGCGCCAGCAGCTTGGGGGGAGTGGTAGGCACAGATACGCAGTATTTT.

DNA of the CDR3: TGTGCCAGCAGCCAAGAAACAGGACTAGCGGGAGTTGAGCAGTACTTC. Translation gives CASSQETGLAGVEQYF. The rearrangement joins TRBV3-1 to TRBJ2-7; 13 nucleotides match TRBD2. The CDR3 consists of 16 residues. V dropped 0 bases and J dropped 7; count of bases not matched to a gene: 6. In germline, CDR1 is LGHDT, CDR2 YNNKEL (reference sequence).

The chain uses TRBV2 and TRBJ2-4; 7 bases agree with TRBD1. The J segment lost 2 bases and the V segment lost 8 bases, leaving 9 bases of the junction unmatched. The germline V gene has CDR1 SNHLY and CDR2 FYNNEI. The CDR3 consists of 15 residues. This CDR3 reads CASGTTGQTKNIQYF. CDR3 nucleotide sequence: TGTGCCAGCGGTACTACGGGACAGACCAAAAACATTCAGTACTTC.

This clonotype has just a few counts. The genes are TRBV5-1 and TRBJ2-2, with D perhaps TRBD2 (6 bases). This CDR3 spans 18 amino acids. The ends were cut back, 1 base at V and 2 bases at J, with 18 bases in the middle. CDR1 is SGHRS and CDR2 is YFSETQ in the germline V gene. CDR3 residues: CASSLPLLVAENTGELFF. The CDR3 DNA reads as TGCGCCAGCAGCTTGCCCCTCTTGGTAGCGGAAAACACCGGGGAGCTGTTTTTT.

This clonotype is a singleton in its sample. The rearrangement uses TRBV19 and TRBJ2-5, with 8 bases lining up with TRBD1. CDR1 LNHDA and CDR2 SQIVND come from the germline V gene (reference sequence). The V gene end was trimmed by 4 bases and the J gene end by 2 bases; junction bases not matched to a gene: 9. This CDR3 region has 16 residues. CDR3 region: CASSTLDRVDQETQYF. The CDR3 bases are TGTGCCAGTAGTACCCTGGACAGGGTAGATCAAGAGACCCAGTACTTC.

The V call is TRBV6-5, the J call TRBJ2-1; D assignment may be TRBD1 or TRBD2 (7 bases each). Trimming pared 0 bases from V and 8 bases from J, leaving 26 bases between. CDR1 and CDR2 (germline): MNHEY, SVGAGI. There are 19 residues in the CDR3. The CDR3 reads CASSYSIQSIPSGGDEQFF. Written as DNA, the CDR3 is TGTGCCAGCAGTTACTCGATACAGTCTATCCCCTCAGGGGGGGATGAGCAGTTCTTC.

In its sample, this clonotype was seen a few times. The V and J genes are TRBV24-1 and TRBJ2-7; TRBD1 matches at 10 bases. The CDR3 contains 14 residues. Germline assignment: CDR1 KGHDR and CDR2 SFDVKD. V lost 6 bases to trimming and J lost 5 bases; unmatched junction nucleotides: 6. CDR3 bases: TGTGCCACCAGTAACTCCGGGACAGGGGACGAGCAGTACTTC. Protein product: CATSNSGTGDEQYF.

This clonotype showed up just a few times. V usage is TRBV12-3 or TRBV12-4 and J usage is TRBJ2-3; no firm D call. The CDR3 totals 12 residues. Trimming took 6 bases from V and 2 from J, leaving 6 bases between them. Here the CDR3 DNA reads TGTGCCAGCAGGTCGGACACAGATACGCAGTATTTT. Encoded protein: CASRSDTDTQYF.

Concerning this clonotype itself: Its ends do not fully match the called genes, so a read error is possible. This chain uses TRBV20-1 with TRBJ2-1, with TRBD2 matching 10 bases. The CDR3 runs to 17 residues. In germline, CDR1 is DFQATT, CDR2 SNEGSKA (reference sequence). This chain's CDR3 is CCARDNQVAGGYNEQFF. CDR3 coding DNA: TGCTGTGCTAGAGATAATCAGGTAGCGGGAGGCTACAATGAGCAGTTCTTC.

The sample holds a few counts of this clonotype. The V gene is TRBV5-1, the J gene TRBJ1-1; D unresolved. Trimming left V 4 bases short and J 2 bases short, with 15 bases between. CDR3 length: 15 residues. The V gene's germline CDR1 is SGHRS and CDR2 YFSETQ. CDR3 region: CASSGSPTANTEAFF. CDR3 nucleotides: TGCGCCAGCAGCGGGAGTCCGACGGCAAACACTGAAGCTTTCTTT.

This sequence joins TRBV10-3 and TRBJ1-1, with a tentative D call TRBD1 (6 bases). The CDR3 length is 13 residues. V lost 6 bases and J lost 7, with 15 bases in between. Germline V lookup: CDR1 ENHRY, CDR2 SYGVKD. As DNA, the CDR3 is TGTGCCATCAGAAACAGGGAAGGGGATGAAGCTTTCTTT. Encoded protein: CAIRNREGDEAFF.

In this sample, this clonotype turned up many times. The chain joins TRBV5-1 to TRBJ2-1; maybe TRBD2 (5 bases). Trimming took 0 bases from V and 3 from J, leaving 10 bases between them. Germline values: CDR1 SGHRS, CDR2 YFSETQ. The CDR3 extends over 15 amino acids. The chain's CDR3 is CASSLVGEGYNEQFF. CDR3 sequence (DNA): TGCGCCAGCAGCTTGGTGGGAGAGGGCTACAATGAGCAGTTCTTC.

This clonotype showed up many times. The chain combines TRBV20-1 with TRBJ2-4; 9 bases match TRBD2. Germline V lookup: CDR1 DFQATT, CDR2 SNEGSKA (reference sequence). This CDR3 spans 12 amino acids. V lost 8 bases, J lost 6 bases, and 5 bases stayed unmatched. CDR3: CSPRGGGNIQYF. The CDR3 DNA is TGCAGTCCGCGGGGGGGTGGAAACATTCAGTACTTC.

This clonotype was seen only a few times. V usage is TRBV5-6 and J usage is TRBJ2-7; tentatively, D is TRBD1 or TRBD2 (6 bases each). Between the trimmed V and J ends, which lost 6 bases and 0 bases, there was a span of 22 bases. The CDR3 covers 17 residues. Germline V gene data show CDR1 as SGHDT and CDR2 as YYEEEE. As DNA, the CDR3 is TGTGCCAGCAACCCTTTTGGGGGGCTGCCGAGCTCCTACGAGCAGTACGTC. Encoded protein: CASNPFGGLPSSYEQYV.

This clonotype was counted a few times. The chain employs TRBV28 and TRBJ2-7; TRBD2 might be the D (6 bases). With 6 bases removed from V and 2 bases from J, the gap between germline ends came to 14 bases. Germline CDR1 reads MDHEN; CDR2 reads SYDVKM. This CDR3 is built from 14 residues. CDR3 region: CASSVFGGTYEQYF. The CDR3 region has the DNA TGTGCCAGCAGCGTCTTTGGGGGGACCTACGAGCAGTACTTC. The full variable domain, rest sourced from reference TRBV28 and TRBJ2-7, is DVKVTQSSRYLVKRTGEKVFLECVQDMDHENMFWYRQDPGLGLRLIYFSYDVKMKEKGDIPEGYSVSREKKERFSLILESASTNQTSMYLCASSVFGGTYEQYFGPGTRLTVT.